A selection of T cell receptor beta chains follows, all from one sample in a study of blood T cell repertoires in COVID-19. TCRdb's copy holds only in-frame clones and misses some; the assay was immunoSEQ multiplex PCR. There are about 120,000 clones in the sample; around four fifths occur only once, and around 5.9% lies in the top ten. Sequenced input: peripheral blood. The source of these receptors is a man in his 60s with acute or convalescent COVID-19. The CDR3 runs from the conserved cysteine through the conserved F or W.

>TRBV5-5
CASEWTGRNTEAFF
>TRBV19
CASSILGQGALNTEAFF
>TRBV11-2
CASSIAGGDYEQYF
>TRBV9
CASTRTSGGYNEQFF
>TRBV3-1/TRBV3-2
CASSQGTGGGGTEAFF
>TRBV7-3
CASSPSGGTYEQYF
>TRBV11-3
CASSFGQNTEAFF
>TRBV12-3/TRBV12-4
CASSQAGRTEAFF
>TRBV30
CAWSPGQNFYGYTF
>TRBV27
CASSSDASGEGEAFF
>TRBV30
CAWASDYGYTF
>TRBV27
CASSFQGAGANVLTF
>TRBV9
CASSAPFDGAYGYTF
>TRBV6-5
CASRGGRYETGELFF
>TRBV21-1
CASSKAWQGVLQPQHF
>TRBV27
CASSFTRGGRGKEAFF
>TRBV2
CASRQGANNEQFF
>TRBV25-1
CASSEPGLAEKLFF
>TRBV10-2
CASSDPSGMIHEQYF
>TRBV27
CASSLSASVTNTGELFF
>TRBV28
CASTGTGSQPQHF
>TRBV5-3
CARSATPTNTEAFF
>TRBV5-4
CASSLGTSGGREQFF
>TRBV28
CASSFGDKRDGYTF
>TRBV25-1
CASSNAGQPQHF
>TRBV5-6
CASSRQVAGNTIYF
>TRBV6-1
CASRIQKPNTEAFF
>TRBV18
CASSRPAGASYNEQFF
>TRBV7-3
CASSLTQTDGRHF
>TRBV9
CASSVEGSGGTEAFF
>TRBV7-8
CASSLGIANEKLFF
>TRBV29-1
CSVEEQNNSPLHF
>TRBV10-3
CAISEGAGSYEQYF
>TRBV4-1
CASSQEDSIYYEQYF
>TRBV12-3/TRBV12-4
CASSLAMTEAFF
>TRBV20-1
CSASIPLNSNQPQHF
>TRBV27
CASSSRDKITGELFF
>TRBV9
CASSVGTLNYGYTF
>TRBV28
CASSWGQGSYGYTF
>TRBV27
CASTLRQESYNEQFF
>TRBV7-3
CASSKRTASTDTQYF
>TRBV7-2
CASSGWRRSTDTQYF
>TRBV7-2
CASSFTTGWNTEAFF
>TRBV7-8
CASSFRFRDSNQPQHF
>TRBV5-1
CASSQGTGESTIYF
>TRBV28
CASSPMVTGGYEQYF
>TRBV3-1/TRBV3-2
CASSPGTGFDQPQHF
>TRBV13
CASSLAYNLPGQGYGYTF
>TRBV5-1
CASSPIPGGGYTF
>TRBV7-7
CASSLTGVETQYF
>TRBV3-1/TRBV3-2
CASSPRDRGLNTEAFF
>TRBV5-6
CASSQSRQGRGYTF
>TRBV19
CASSIRGDREFSNYGYTF
>TRBV27
CASSLEGRAAYNSPLHF
>TRBV11-2
CATSPGLAAGELFF
>TRBV7-2
CASSDQQGITEAFF
>TRBV18
CASSPAGRAAETQYF
>TRBV15
CATSRDMTGMSSVLTF
>TRBV18
CASTSGQGYNEQFF
>TRBV10-3
CAISEINLGGVEQYF